These 28 T cell receptor beta chains were all obtained from the same sample, sequenced in a study of regulatory T cells in long-lasting Graves disease. Construction of the TCR beta libraries employed iRepertoire HTBI primers in conjunction with Arm-PCR of CDR3 regions. TCRdb re-derived calls from the multiplex PCR reads in MiXCR, one entry per CDR3 protein. Among 400,000 to 650,000 distinct CDR3 sequences listed, roughly 15% were seen once. The sample's time point: newly diagnosed GD, antithyroid drugs for less than 3 months. From PBMCs, RNA was extracted and then used to make the TCR library. These same data were also listed under a study on T cells in Graves' hyperthyroidism and ophthalmopathy.

The sequenced sample was peripheral blood mononuclear cells (PBMCs), obtained at new diagnosis, from a patient treated with antithyroid drugs. The receptors derive from a woman aged 40 to 65 with Graves disease.

In its sample, this clonotype was seen a few times. V gene TRBV13 combines with J gene TRBJ2-7; 8 nucleotides align to TRBD2. Germline assignment: CDR1 PRHDT and CDR2 FYEKMQ (reference sequence). J gave up 0 bases and V 4 bases, and 11 bases lay outside the gene matches. The CDR3 spans 17 residues. CDR3 loop: CASSSTPSSGPSYEQYF. CDR3 sequence (DNA): TGTGCCAGCAGCTCCACGCCTTCTAGCGGGCCCTCCTACGAGCAGTACTTC. The full variable domain, its missing parts supplied by reference TRBV13 and TRBJ2-7, is AAGVIQSPRHLIKEKRETATLKCYPIPRHDTVYWYQQGPGQDPQFLISFYEKMQSDKGSIPDRFSAQQFSDYHSELNMSSLELGDSALYFCASSSTPSSGPSYEQYFGPGTRLTVT.

The chain couples TRBV6-7 to TRBJ2-5; possibly TRBD2 for D (6 bases). TRBV6-7 is labeled an ORF, and its function is uncertain. Trimming shortened V by 7 bases and J by 4 bases, and 16 bases separated the two germline ends. The CDR3 is 14 residues long. CDR3: CASTHARGAETQYF. Here the CDR3 DNA reads TGTGCCAGCACCCACGCGCGGGGCGCAGAGACCCAGTACTTC.

This clonotype was seen at least ten times. V and J are TRBV10-3 and TRBJ2-7, with 10 bases fitting TRBD2. CDR3 length: 14 amino acids. Germline CDR1 is ENHRY and CDR2 is SYGVKD. J was trimmed by 7 bases and V by 4 bases; bases with no gene match: 7. CDR3 nucleotides: TGTGCCATCAGTGTAGCTAGCGGGGGATCGGAGCAGTACTTC. It translates to CAISVASGGSEQYF.

Turning to this clonotype: This may come from a read error, since a much larger clone is one base off. The genes are TRBV20-1 and TRBJ2-7; 10 positions agree with TRBD1. CDR1 is DFQATT, CDR2 SNEGSKA, per germline (reference sequence). V shed 4 bases, J shed 5 bases, and the junction held 11 bases outside the gene matches. The CDR3 is 15 amino acids. The DNA of the CDR3 is TGCAGTGCTACTGCGGCCGGACAGGGGGTTGACGAGCAGTACTTC. Its translation is CSATAAGQGVDEQYF.

The chain uses TRBV28 and TRBJ1-5; D is perhaps TRBD1 (5 bases). The CDR3 is made up of 15 amino acids. The germline CDR1 and CDR2 sequences are MDHEN and SYDVKM. V was pared by 5 bases and J by 2 bases, with 13 bases between. CDR3 in DNA: TGTGCCAGCAGTGAGAGTCAGGGTGGCAATCAGCCCCAGCATTTT. This gives the protein CASSESQGGNQPQHF.

This clonotype was counted at least ten times. This chain joins TRBV20-1 and TRBJ2-3; a weak D match, TRBD2 (5 bases). Germline assignment: CDR1 DFQATT and CDR2 SNEGSKA (reference sequence). There are 15 residues in the CDR3. V shed 2 bases and J shed 2 bases, with 14 bases lying between them. CDR3 sequence (DNA): TGCAGTGCTAGAATGGCAGTGACTAACACAGATACGCAGTATTTT. Its protein product is CSARMAVTNTDTQYF.

The chain joins TRBV7-2 to TRBJ2-5; D not resolved. CDR1 SGHTA and CDR2 FQGNSA come from the germline V gene. This CDR3 contains 14 residues. V lost 4 bases and J lost 5, with 14 bases in between. Here the CDR3 DNA reads TGTGCCAGCAGCTACCGTAGAGTGGAGGAGACCCAGTACTTC. Protein: CASSYRRVEETQYF.

A word on this clonotype: The junction differs from germline at one of its ends, possibly a read error. The chain couples TRBV10-1 to TRBJ2-3; the D gene is possibly TRBD2 (6 bases). CDR3 length equals 14 residues. Germline assignment: CDR1 WNHNN and CDR2 SYGVQD (reference sequence). CDR3 loop: CANSDGGSTDTQYF. The CDR3 DNA is TGCGCCAACAGTGACGGGGGTAGCACAGATACGCAGTATTTT.

This clonotype was seen only a few times. A much larger clone differs by one base, so this may be a read error. It is likely a read error, because the conserved phenylalanine at the end of the CDR3 is missing. The rearrangement joins TRBV28 to TRBJ1-1; D possibly corresponds to TRBD1 (5 bases). The CDR3 loop spans 15 amino acids. The V gene's germline CDR1 is MDHEN and CDR2 SYDVKM. V lost 4 bases and J 0 bases, leaving 12 bases between the germline ends. CDR3 sequence (DNA): TGTGCCAGCAGTTCAGCCGGGACCTTGAACACTGAAGCTTTCCTT. Protein product: CASSSAGTLNTEAFL.

This clonotype appeared a few times. This chain uses TRBV2 with TRBJ1-5; no reliable D call. V gave up 6 bases and J gave up 0 bases, with 12 bases separating them. Germline values: CDR1 SNHLY, CDR2 FYNNEI. There are 15 residues in the CDR3. CDR3 in amino acids: CASSLVRNSNQPQHF. CDR3 DNA: TGTGCCAGCAGCCTTGTCCGAAATAGCAATCAGCCCCAGCATTTT.

The rearrangement uses TRBV11-2 and TRBJ1-5; TRBD1 matches 8 bases. Germline loops: CDR1 SGHAT, CDR2 FQNNGV. This CDR3 has 18 amino acids. Trimming cost V 5 bases and J 0 bases; bases outside gene matches: 12. CDR3 sequence (DNA): TGTGCCAGCAGCGCCGGATCCGGGACAGGATATAGCAATCAGCCCCAGCATTTT. This translates into CASSAGSGTGYSNQPQHF.

The sample holds a few counts of this clonotype. V gene TRBV10-3 combines with J gene TRBJ1-2; D unclear. V was pared by 10 bases and J by 7 bases, with 22 bases between. CDR3 length: 14 amino acids. CDR1 and CDR2 (germline): ENHRY, SYGVKD. This CDR3 reads CASSFGRRTGGYTF. The CDR3 nucleotides are TGTGCCAGCAGCTTTGGTCGCAGGACGGGTGGCTACACCTTC.

This clonotype was detected many times. The chain joins TRBV28 to TRBJ2-7, with D maybe TRBD1 (6 bases). The CDR3 runs to 13 residues. Germline-derived CDR1 and CDR2 are MDHEN and SYDVKM. Between the trimmed V and J ends, which lost 0 bases and 7 bases, there was a span of 10 bases. CDR3 in DNA: TGTGCCAGCAGTTTATGGGGGGCGATTGAGCAGTACTTC. Translating it yields CASSLWGAIEQYF. Using reference TRBV28 and TRBJ2-7 for the parts outside the CDR3, the full variable domain is DVKVTQSSRYLVKRTGEKVFLECVQDMDHENMFWYRQDPGLGLRLIYFSYDVKMKEKGDIPEGYSVSREKKERFSLILESASTNQTSMYLCASSLWGAIEQYFGPGTRLTVT.

The table lists this clonotype with many counts. The gene calls are TRBV30 and TRBJ2-7, with 7 bases that match TRBD2. Trimming at V came to 0 bases and at J to 2 bases, leaving 4 bases not matched to a gene. Germline V gene sequence: CDR1 GTSNPN, CDR2 SVGIG (reference sequence). The CDR3 spans 14 residues. CDR3 coding DNA: TGTGCCTGGAGTGTGGGGGGGTCGACCTACGAGCAGTACTTC. This codes for CAWSVGGSTYEQYF.

This clonotype occurred a few times. V is TRBV19 and J is TRBJ1-4; 7 bases fit TRBD1. The CDR3 totals 15 residues. Germline V gene lookup returns CDR1 LNHDA and CDR2 SQIVND (reference sequence). V dropped 3 bases and J dropped 6; count of bases not matched to a gene: 7. CDR3 in amino acids: CASSIGGTADEKLFF. CDR3 nucleotide sequence: TGTGCCAGTAGTATCGGGGGGACAGCCGATGAAAAACTGTTTTTT.

The chain carries TRBV24-1 and TRBJ2-1; 11 nucleotides line up with TRBD2. CDR3 length: 17 amino acids. Germline V CDR1 and CDR2: KGHDR, SFDVKD. After removal of 4 bases from V and 1 base from J, the junction contained 5 bases not matched to a gene. In DNA, the CDR3 is TGTGCCACCAGTGACCCCACTAGCGGGGGTTCCTACAATGAGCAGTTCTTC. This translates into CATSDPTSGGSYNEQFF.

This clonotype has at least ten counts. The chain couples TRBV27 to TRBJ1-1; maybe TRBD1 (5 bases). The germline CDR1 and CDR2 sequences are MNHEY and SMNVEV (reference sequence). The CDR3 runs to 13 residues. V lost 6 bases and J lost 1, with 9 bases in between. This CDR3 reads CASRSTANTEAFF. The CDR3 DNA follows: TGTGCCAGCAGGTCGACAGCGAACACTGAAGCTTTCTTT.

This clonotype came up many times. The chain joins TRBV12-3 or TRBV12-4 to TRBJ1-2; D is perhaps TRBD1 (5 bases). V was shortened by 5 bases and J by 6 bases, with 13 bases between the two germline ends. The CDR3 contains 13 residues. The CDR3 coding sequence is TGTGCCAGCAGTGGCGGGGGGGGGAATGGCTACACCTTC. It translates to CASSGGGGNGYTF.

At least ten counts were recorded for this clonotype. The V and J genes are TRBV27 and TRBJ2-1; 9 bases agree with TRBD1. Germline V lookup: CDR1 MNHEY, CDR2 SMNVEV (reference sequence). The CDR3 consists of 13 residues. Germline trimming cut 6 bases from V and 9 bases from J; bases unmatched to any gene: 6. CDR3 region: CASSHRGRSEQFF. As DNA, the CDR3 is TGTGCCAGCAGCCACAGGGGGCGCAGTGAGCAGTTCTTC.

The rearrangement links TRBV5-1 to TRBJ1-1, with D perhaps TRBD1 (6 bases). V was cut by 1 base and J by 0 bases, with 10 bases left in between. The germline V gene has CDR1 SGHRS and CDR2 YFSETQ. This CDR3 has 15 amino acids. Here the CDR3 DNA reads TGCGCCAGCAGCTTGACAGGGAGGGTGAACACTGAAGCTTTCTTT. As protein: CASSLTGRVNTEAFF.

The chain links TRBV29-1 to TRBJ2-6, with a weak D call TRBD2 (6 bases). This CDR3 contains 17 residues. Trimming removed 0 bases from V and 1 base from J, with 13 bases in between. The germline CDR1 and CDR2 sequences are SQVTM and ANQGSEA. CDR3 protein: CSVEDRGEQSGANVLTF. The DNA of the CDR3 is TGCAGCGTTGAAGACCGCGGGGAACAATCTGGGGCCAACGTCCTGACTTTC.

The rearrangement links TRBV5-1 to TRBJ2-5; 9 bases map to TRBD2. The CDR3 is 17 residues long. In germline, CDR1 is SGHRS, CDR2 YFSETQ. The V segment lost 1 base and the J segment 5 bases; nucleotides outside the gene matches: 12. The chain's CDR3 is CASSLFSSGGAGETQYF. In nucleotides, the CDR3 is TGCGCCAGCAGCTTGTTTAGTAGCGGGGGCGCAGGGGAGACCCAGTACTTC.

This clonotype was seen many times. The chain recombines TRBV3-1 with TRBJ1-1; D gene ambiguous. The CDR3 covers 13 residues. Trimming removed 1 base at V and 7 bases at J, with 10 bases between. Germline loops: CDR1 LGHDT, CDR2 YNNKEL (reference sequence). In nucleotides, the CDR3 is TGTGCCAGCAGCCAAGTCCGTACCGATGAAGCTTTCTTT. This gives the protein CASSQVRTDEAFF.

This clonotype was counted between two and nine times. The J gene is TRBJ1-6, the V gene TRBV7-6; the D gene is possibly TRBD1 (6 bases). Germline V gene data show CDR1 as SGHVS and CDR2 as FNYEAQ. V was trimmed by 5 bases and J by 9 bases, leaving 14 bases between them. The CDR3 is 14 residues long. CDR3 amino acids: CASSPEGEASPLHF. In DNA, the CDR3 is TGTGCCAGCAGCCCCGAGGGGGAGGCTTCACCCCTCCACTTT.

This clonotype was found many times. The DNA of the CDR3 is TGCAGCGTAGAGACAGGGTTCAATGGCTACACCTTC. It codes for CSVETGFNGYTF. This chain connects TRBV29-1 to TRBJ1-2, with 7 bases lining up with TRBD1. The CDR3 is 12 amino acids. CDR1 is SQVTM, CDR2 ANQGSEA, per germline. V lost 6 bases and J lost 6; bases outside the gene matches: 7. The full variable domain, with the rest looked up from reference TRBV29-1 and TRBJ1-2, is SAVISQKPSRDICQRGTSLTIQCQVDSQVTMMFWYRQQPGQSLTLIATANQGSEATYESGFVIDKFPISRPNLTFSTLTVSNMSPEDSSIYLCSVETGFNGYTFGSGTRLTVV.

Details on this clonotype: A clone one base away is much larger, so this may be a read error. This CDR3 is CASSERSQVAEQCF. The CDR3 coding sequence is TGTGCCAGCAGTGAAAGGTCACAGGTTGCCGAGCAGTGCTTC. This chain links TRBV6-1 with TRBJ2-7; a weak D match, TRBD1 (5 bases). The CDR3 contains 14 residues. Germline assignment: CDR1 MNHNS and CDR2 SASEGT.

The V and J genes are TRBV5-1 and TRBJ2-2; D might be TRBD1 (6 bases). The CDR3 loop spans 16 amino acids. Trimming took off 0 bases at V and 2 bases at J, with 11 bases between the two ends. Per the germline V gene, CDR1 is SGHRS and CDR2 is YFSETQ. CDR3 DNA: TGCGCCAGCAGCTTGGCCCCGGGACACAACACCGGGGAGCTGTTTTTT. Protein product: CASSLAPGHNTGELFF.

This clonotype has just a few counts. The V gene is TRBV28, the J gene TRBJ2-7; TRBD2 matches at 10 bases. Losses at the gene ends were 2 bases for V and 3 bases for J; bases not matched to a gene: 10. CDR3 length equals 17 residues. The germline V gene has CDR1 MDHEN and CDR2 SYDVKM. CDR3 sequence reads: CASSLVASGGLDYEQYF. The CDR3 DNA is TGTGCCAGCAGTTTAGTGGCTAGCGGGGGCCTCGACTACGAGCAGTACTTC. Based on the CDR3 plus reference TRBV28 and TRBJ2-7, the full variable domain is DVKVTQSSRYLVKRTGEKVFLECVQDMDHENMFWYRQDPGLGLRLIYFSYDVKMKEKGDIPEGYSVSREKKERFSLILESASTNQTSMYLCASSLVASGGLDYEQYFGPGTRLTVT.